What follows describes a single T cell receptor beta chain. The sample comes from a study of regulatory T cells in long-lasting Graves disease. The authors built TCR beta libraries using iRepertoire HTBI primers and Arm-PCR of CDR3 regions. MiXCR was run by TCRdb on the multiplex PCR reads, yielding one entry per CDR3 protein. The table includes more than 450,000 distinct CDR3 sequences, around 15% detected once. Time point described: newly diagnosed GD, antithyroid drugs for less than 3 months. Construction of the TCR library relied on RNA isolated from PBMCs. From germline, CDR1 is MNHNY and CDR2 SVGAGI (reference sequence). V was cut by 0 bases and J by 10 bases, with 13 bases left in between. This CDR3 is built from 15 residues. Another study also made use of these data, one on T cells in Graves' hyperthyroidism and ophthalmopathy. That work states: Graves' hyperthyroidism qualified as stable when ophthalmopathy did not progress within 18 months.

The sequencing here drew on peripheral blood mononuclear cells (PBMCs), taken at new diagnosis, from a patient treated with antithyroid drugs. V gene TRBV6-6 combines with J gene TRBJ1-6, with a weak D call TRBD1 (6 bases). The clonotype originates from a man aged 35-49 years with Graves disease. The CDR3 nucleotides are TGTGCCAGCAGTTACTCGGGCAGCGGGGGCTCACCCCTCCACTTT. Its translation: CASSYSGSGGSPLHF.